Below, 5 T cell receptor beta chains from the same sample are listed, as sequenced in a study of kidney transplant recipient with SARS-CoV-2 infection. TCRdb analysed the reads with MiXCR anew, one entry per CDR3 protein. The profile covers about 240,000 distinct CDR3 sequences, with more than 25% appearing a single time and less than 8.5% taken by the ten largest. The sample in question was a blood sample, obtained at baseline and on day 111 from a kidney transplant recipient. The origin of the receptors is a male patient in his thirties who had COVID-19 and was a kidney transplant recipient. A share of the T cells may be of graft donor origin.

This clonotype was detected ten times or more. V is TRBV7-2 and J is TRBJ1-4, with D possibly matching TRBD1 (6 bases). Germline V gene lookup returns CDR1 SGHTA and CDR2 FQGNSA. This CDR3 has 15 amino acids. V was trimmed by 3 bases and J by 3 bases, leaving 11 bases between them. The CDR3 DNA reads as TGTGCCAGCAGCTTCTCCGGACAGCCTAATGAAAAACTGTTTTTT. It yields the protein CASSFSGQPNEKLFF.

As concerns this clonotype: One end of the junction varies from germline; a read error may be responsible. The rearrangement uses TRBV19 and TRBJ1-4; the D is unclear. The CDR3 length is 15 residues. Germline loops: CDR1 LNHDA, CDR2 SQIVND (reference sequence). CDR3 nucleotides: TGTGCCAGTAGTTGTGAGGGCCCCTATGGGCGAAAAACTGTTTTT. It translates to CASSCEGPYGRKTVF.

Comments on this clonotype: With a much larger clone just one base away, this may be a read error. The gene calls are TRBV27 and TRBJ2-1; tentative D call: TRBD2 (5 bases). Germline V gene sequence: CDR1 MNHEY, CDR2 SMNVEV (reference sequence). The CDR3 sequence is 16 residues long. DNA for the CDR3: TGTGGCAGCAGTTTATTGCGGTTGAGTGGGAGCGATGAGCAGTTCTTC. It encodes CGSSLLRLSGSDEQFF.

At least ten counts were recorded for this clonotype. This chain uses TRBV19 with TRBJ1-5; D remains ambiguous. Trimming left V 3 bases short and J 6 bases short, with 6 bases between. Germline CDR1 is LNHDA and CDR2 is SQIVND (reference sequence). This CDR3 has 12 residues. The CDR3 spells CASSIPPQPQHF. In DNA form, the CDR3 reads TGTGCCAGTAGTATTCCTCCTCAGCCCCAGCATTTT.

With respect to this clonotype: One end of the junction fails to match germline, which may point to a read error. V and J are TRBV20-1 and TRBJ2-5; D not certain. In germline, CDR1 is DFQATT, CDR2 SNEGSKA (reference sequence). The CDR3 runs to 10 residues. Written as DNA, the CDR3 is TGCGGTGCCACAACAGAGACCCAGTACTTC. The encoded protein is CGATTETQYF.